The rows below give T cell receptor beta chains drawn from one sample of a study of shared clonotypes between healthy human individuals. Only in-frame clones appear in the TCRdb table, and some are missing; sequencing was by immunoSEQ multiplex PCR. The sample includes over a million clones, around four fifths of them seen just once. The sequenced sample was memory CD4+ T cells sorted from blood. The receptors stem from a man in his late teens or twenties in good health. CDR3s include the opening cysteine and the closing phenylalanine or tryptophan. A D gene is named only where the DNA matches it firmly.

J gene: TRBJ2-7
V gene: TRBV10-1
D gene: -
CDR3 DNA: TGCGCCAGCAGTGAGTCACGACAAGTCTCCTACGAGCAGTACTTC
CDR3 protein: CASSESRQVSYEQYF

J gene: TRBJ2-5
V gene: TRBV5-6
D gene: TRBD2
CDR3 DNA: TGTGCCAGCAGCCTAGCGGGAGGGCGGGGGGAGACCCAGTACTTC
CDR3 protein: CASSLAGGRGETQYF

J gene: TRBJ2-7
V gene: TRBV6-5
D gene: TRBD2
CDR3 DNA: TGTGCCAGCAAGGCTAGGCTAGCGGTGATCTACGAGCAGTACTTC
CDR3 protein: CASKARLAVIYEQYF

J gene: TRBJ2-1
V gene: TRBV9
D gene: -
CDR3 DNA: TGTGCCAGCAGCCCTTACTCTAGCAGCGGCGCCTACAATGAGCAGTTCTTC
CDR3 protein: CASSPYSSSGAYNEQFF

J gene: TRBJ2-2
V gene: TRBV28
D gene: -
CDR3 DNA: TGTGCCAGCAGTTACGGACTTAAGGGGGAGCTGTTTTTT
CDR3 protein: CASSYGLKGELFF

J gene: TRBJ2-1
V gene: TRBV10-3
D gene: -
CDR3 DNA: TGTGCCATCAGGATACAGGTTGAGCAGTTCTTC
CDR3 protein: CAIRIQVEQFF

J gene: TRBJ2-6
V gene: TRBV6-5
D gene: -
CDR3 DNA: TGTGCCGTTCGGGGGTTGGGCTCTGGGGCCAACGTCCTGACTTTC
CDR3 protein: CAVRGLGSGANVLTF

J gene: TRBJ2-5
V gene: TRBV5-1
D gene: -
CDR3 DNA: TGCGCCAGCAGCTTCAGGGACCAAGAGACCCAGTACTTC
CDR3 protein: CASSFRDQETQYF

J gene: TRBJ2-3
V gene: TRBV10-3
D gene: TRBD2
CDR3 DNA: TGTGCCATCAGCGTTTCCGGGACTAGGACAGATACGCAGTATTTT
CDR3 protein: CAISVSGTRTDTQYF

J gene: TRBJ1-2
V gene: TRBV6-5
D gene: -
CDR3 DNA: TGTGCCAGCAGTTACTCGACTGCCGTCTATGGCTACACCTTC
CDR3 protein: CASSYSTAVYGYTF